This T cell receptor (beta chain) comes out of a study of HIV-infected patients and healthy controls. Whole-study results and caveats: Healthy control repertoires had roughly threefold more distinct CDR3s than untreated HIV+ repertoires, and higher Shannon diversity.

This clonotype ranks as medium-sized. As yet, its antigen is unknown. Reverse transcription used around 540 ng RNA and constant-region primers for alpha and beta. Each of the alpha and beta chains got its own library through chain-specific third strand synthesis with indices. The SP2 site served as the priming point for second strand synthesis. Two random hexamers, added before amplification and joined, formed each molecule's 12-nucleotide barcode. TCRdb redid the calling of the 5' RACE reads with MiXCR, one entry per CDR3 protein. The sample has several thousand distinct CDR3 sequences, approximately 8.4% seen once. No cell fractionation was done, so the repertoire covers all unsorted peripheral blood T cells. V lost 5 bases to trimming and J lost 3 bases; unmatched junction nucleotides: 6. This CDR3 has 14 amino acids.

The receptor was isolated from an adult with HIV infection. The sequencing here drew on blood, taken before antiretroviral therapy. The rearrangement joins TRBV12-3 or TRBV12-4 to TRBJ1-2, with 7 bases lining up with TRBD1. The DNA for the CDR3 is TGTGCCAGCAGTCTGGAACAGGGGCACTATGGCTACACCTTC. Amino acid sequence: CASSLEQGHYGYTF.